The sample holds many counts of the clone carrying this T cell receptor (beta chain). Primers used in a second PCR of roughly 6 to 11 cycles were a sample-barcoded 5' primer and a J-beta primer mix. Each CDR3 protein is one row after TCRdb ran MiXCR on the 5' RACE reads. The repertoire holds some 710,000 distinct CDR3 sequences, with about 20% as singletons. The sample comes from a study of blood T cells in healthy people across ages. Donors were systemically healthy Caucasian individuals from Russia aged roughly 6 to 90 years. The source material was blood. The source of this sequence is a man between 70 and 80 years old in good health.

CDR3 amino acids: CASSSVVKSDTQYF. The CDR3 nucleotides read TGTGCCAGCAGCTCCGTGGTAAAATCAGATACGCAGTATTTT. The rearrangement joins TRBV7-9 to TRBJ2-3, with D unclear. CDR1 and CDR2 (germline): SEHNR, FQNEAQ (reference sequence). CDR3 length: 14 amino acids. The V end lost 4 bases, the J end lost 4 bases, and 12 bases lay between the germline ends.